This TCR beta chain was identified during a study of technical replicates of blood from a handful of donors. This clone came up once. Trimming took 1 base from V and 1 from J; bases not matched to a gene: 18. The CDR3 spans 22 residues. Germline V gene lookup returns CDR1 LGHNA and CDR2 YNFKEQ. Assay: immunoSEQ multiplex PCR; the TCRdb copy retains only in-frame clones and omits some. The table lists 55,000 to 85,000 clones, 95% to 97% of them singletons, with 0.21% in the top ten. The source is a human donor in good health. Sequenced: T cells isolated from PBMCs. The chain uses TRBV4-2 and TRBJ2-7; 14 positions match TRBD2. The CDR3 region is CASSQVLGPKTSGRAGSYEQYF. The CDR3 bases are TGTGCCAGCAGCCAAGTACTCGGACCCAAGACTAGCGGGAGGGCGGGGTCCTACGAGCAGTACTTC.